This T cell receptor (beta chain) came from a study of T-cell memory formation after mild COVID-19. From the 5' RACE reads, TCRdb called clonotypes with MiXCR, one entry per CDR3 protein. Of about 39,000 distinct CDR3 sequences listed, about 6.1% are singletons. V dropped 0 bases and J dropped 7 bases, with 11 bases sitting between them. Germline V lookup: CDR1 SGHRS, CDR2 YFSETQ. The CDR3 is 14 amino acids. General study points: Unconfirmed was the SARS-CoV-2 specificity of second-wave clones that peaked on day 37. Chiefly within CM and EM were the contracting CD4+ clones; CD8+ ones were within EMRA.

This clonotype was found many times. Its cognate antigen is unknown. Sequencing was performed on PBMCs or a T cell subset sorted from them (not recorded which). This chain connects TRBV5-1 to TRBJ2-1; perhaps TRBD2 as D (5 bases). The source is an adult who had mild COVID-19 (a few samples of this study predate the infection). Cell type and time point are not known. The DNA for the CDR3 is TGCGCCAGCAGCTTGGGCCGTGGCGGGAATGAGCAGTTCTTC. Amino acids: CASSLGRGGNEQFF.